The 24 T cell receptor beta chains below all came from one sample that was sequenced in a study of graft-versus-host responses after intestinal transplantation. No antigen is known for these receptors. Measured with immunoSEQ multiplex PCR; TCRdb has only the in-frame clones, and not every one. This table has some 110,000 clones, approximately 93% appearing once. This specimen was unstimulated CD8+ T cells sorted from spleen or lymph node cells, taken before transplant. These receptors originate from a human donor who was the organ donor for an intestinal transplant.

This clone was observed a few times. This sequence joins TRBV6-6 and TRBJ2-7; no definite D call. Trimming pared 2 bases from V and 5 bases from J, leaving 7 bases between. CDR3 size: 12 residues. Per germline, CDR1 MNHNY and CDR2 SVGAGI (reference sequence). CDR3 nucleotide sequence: TGTGCCAGCAGTTACGGTGCCGACGAGCAGTACTTC. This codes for CASSYGADEQYF.

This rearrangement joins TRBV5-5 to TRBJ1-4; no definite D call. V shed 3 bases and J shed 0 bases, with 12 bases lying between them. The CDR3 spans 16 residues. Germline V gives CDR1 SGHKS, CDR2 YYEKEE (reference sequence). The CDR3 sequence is CASSSVERATNEKLFF. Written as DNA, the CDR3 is TGTGCCAGCAGCTCGGTCGAAAGGGCAACTAATGAAAAACTGTTTTTT.

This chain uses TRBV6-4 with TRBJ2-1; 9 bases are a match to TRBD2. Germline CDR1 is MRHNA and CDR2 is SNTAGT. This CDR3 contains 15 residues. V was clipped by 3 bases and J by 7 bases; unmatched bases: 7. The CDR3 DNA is TGTGCCAGCAGTGAATGGCTAGCGGGGATAAATGAGCAGTTCTTC. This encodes CASSEWLAGINEQFF.

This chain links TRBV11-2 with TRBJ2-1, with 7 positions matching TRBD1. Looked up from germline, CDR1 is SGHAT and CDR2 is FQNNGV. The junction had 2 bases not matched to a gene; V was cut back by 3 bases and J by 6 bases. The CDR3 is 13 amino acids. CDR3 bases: TGTGCCAGCAGCTTCGGGACAGCCAATGAGCAGTTCTTC. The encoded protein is CASSFGTANEQFF.

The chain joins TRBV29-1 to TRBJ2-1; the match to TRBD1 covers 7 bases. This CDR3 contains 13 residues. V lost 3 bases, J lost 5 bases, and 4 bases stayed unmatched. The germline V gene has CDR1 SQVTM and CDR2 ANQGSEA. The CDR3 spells CSVDETGNNEQFF. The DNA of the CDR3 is TGCAGCGTTGACGAGACAGGGAACAATGAGCAGTTCTTC.

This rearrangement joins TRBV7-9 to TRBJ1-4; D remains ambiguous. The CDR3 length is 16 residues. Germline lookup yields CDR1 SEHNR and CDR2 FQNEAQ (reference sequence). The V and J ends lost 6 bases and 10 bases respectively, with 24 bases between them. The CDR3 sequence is CASRPGIASSSGKLFF. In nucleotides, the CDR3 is TGTGCCAGCAGACCCGGGATAGCGTCTAGCTCGGGAAAACTGTTTTTT.

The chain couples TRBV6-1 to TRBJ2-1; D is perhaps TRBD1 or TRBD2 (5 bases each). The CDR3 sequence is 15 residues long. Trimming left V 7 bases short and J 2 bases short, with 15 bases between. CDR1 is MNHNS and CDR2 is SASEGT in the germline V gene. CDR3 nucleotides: TGTGCCAGCACCGTCGGGGCGTACGCCTACAATGAGCAGTTCTTC. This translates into CASTVGAYAYNEQFF.

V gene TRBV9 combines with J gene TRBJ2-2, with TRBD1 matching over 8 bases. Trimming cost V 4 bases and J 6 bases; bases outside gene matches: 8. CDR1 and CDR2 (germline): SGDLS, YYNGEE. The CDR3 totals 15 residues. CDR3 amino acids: CASSSRTGKAGELFF. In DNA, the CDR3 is TGTGCCAGCAGCTCCCGGACAGGGAAGGCCGGGGAGCTGTTTTTT.

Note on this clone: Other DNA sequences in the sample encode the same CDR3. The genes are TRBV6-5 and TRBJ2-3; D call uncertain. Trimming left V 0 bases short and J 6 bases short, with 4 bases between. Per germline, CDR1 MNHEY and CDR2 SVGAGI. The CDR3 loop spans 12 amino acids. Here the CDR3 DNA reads TGTGCCAGCAGTTACTCGGGGGATACGCAGTATTTT. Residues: CASSYSGDTQYF.

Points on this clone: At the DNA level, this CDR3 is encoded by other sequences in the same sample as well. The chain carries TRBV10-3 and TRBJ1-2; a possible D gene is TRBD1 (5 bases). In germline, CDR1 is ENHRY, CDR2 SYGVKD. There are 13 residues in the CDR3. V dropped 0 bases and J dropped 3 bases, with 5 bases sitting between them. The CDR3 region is CAISESRDYGYTF. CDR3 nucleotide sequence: TGTGCCATCAGTGAGTCCAGGGACTATGGCTACACCTTC.

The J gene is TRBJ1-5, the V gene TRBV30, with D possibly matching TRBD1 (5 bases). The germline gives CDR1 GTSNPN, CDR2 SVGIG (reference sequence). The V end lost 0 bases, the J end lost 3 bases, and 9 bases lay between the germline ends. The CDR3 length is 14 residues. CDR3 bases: TGTGCCTGGAGTGTCGGGGCCGCCAATCAGCCCCAGCATTTT. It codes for CAWSVGAANQPQHF.

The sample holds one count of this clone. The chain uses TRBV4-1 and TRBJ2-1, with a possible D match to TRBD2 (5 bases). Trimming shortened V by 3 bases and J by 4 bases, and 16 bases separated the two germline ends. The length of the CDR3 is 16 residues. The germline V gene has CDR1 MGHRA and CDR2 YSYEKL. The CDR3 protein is CASSQDSPSTYNEQFF. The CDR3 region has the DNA TGCGCCAGCAGCCAGGACTCCCCCTCGACGTACAATGAGCAGTTCTTC.

As DNA, the CDR3 is TGTGCCAGCAGCTTGATGATAGGGGAAGCTTTCTTT. This sequence encodes CASSLMIGEAFF. The chain joins TRBV5-6 to TRBJ1-1; D gene uncertain. CDR3 length: 12 residues. Deletions cut 1 base from V and 8 bases from J, with 9 bases between. Per the germline V gene, CDR1 is SGHDT and CDR2 is YYEEEE.

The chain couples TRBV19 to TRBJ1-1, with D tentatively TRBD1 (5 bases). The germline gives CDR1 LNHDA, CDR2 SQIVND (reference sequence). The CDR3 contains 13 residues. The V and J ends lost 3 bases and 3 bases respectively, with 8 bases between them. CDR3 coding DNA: TGTGCCAGTAGTATCGGGGCGCACACTGAAGCTTTCTTT. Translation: CASSIGAHTEAFF.

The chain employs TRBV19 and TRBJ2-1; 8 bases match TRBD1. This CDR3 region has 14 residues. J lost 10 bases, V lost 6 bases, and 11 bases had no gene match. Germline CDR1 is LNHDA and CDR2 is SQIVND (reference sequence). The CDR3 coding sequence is TGTGCCAGTAGCCCGACAGGGGTGGATAAGGAGCAGTTCTTC. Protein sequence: CASSPTGVDKEQFF.

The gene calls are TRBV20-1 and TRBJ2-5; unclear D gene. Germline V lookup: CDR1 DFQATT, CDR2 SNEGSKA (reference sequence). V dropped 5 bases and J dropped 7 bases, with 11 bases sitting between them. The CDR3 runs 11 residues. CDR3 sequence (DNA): TGCAGTGCTCCTCAGCTGCTGACCCAGTACTTC. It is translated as CSAPQLLTQYF.

CDR3 coding DNA: TGCGCCAGCAGCCTACTCTCACAGGCGAACACTGAAGCTTTCTTT. Translating gives CASSLLSQANTEAFF. The chain couples TRBV5-1 to TRBJ1-1; perhaps TRBD1 as D (5 bases). Per germline, CDR1 SGHRS and CDR2 YFSETQ. The CDR3 consists of 15 residues. Trimming stripped 4 bases from V and 1 base from J, with 14 bases between.

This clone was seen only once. The CDR3 loop is CASSLGTVYSGANVLTF. CDR3 nucleotides: TGTGCCAGCAGCTTGGGGACAGTTTACTCTGGGGCCAACGTCCTGACTTTC. The chain joins TRBV5-6 to TRBJ2-6; D perhaps matches TRBD1 (6 bases). CDR3 length: 17 residues. Trimming removed 0 bases from V and 0 bases from J, with 10 bases in between. CDR1 is SGHDT, CDR2 YYEEEE, per germline. The variable domain in full, with the rest retrieved from reference TRBV5-6 and TRBJ2-6, is DAGVTQSPTHLIKTRGQQVTLRCSPKSGHDTVSWYQQALGQGPQFIFQYYEEEERQRGNFPDRFSGHQFPNYSSELNVNALLLGDSALYLCASSLGTVYSGANVLTFGAGSRLTVL.

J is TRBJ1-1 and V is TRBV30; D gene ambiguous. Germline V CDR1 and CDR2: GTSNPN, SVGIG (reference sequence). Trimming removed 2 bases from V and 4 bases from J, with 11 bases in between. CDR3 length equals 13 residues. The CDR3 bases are TGTGCCTGGAGTATCACGGGGTCCACTGAAGCTTTCTTT. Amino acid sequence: CAWSITGSTEAFF.

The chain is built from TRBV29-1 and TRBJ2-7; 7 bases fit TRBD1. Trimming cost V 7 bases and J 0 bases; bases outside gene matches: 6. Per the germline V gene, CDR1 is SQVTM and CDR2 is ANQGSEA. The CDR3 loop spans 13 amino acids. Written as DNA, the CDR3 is TGCAGCGCCGGACAGGATGACTCCTACGAGCAGTACTTC. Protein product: CSAGQDDSYEQYF.

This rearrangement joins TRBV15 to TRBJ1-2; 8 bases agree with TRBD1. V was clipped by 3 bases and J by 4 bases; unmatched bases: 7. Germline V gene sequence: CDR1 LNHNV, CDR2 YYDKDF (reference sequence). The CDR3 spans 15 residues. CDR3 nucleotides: TGTGCCACCAGCAGCGGCAGGGGGCAGATCTATGGCTACACCTTC. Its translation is CATSSGRGQIYGYTF.

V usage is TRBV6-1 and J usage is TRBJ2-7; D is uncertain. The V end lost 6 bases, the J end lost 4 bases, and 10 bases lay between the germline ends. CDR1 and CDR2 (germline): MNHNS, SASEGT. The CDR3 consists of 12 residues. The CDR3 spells CASSQDGYEQYF. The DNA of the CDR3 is TGTGCCAGCAGCCAGGACGGATACGAGCAGTACTTC.

CDR3: CASSPGPGREQFF. In nucleotides, the CDR3 is TGTGCCAGCAGCCCCGGCCCAGGGCGTGAGCAGTTCTTC. The chain employs TRBV7-9 and TRBJ2-1; D is possibly TRBD1 (5 bases). The V end lost 5 bases, the J end lost 9 bases, and 14 bases lay between the germline ends. CDR3 size: 13 residues. Germline CDR1 and CDR2: SEHNR and FQNEAQ (reference sequence).

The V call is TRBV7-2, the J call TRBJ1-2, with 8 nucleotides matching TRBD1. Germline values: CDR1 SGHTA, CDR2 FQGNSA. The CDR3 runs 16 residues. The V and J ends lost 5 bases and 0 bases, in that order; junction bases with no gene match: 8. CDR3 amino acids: CASSLRQGYPNYGYTF. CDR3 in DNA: TGTGCCAGCAGCCTCCGACAGGGGTATCCTAACTATGGCTACACCTTC.